This T cell receptor beta chain was recovered during a study of shared clonotypes between healthy human individuals. General study findings and limits: Genetic and exposure-history diversity was limited by the few donors. Some naive CD4 clonotypes, 4% to 6%, turned up in common across several donors. In contrast to clonotypes shared by all four donors, non-shared clonotypes had lower generation probabilities.

Assay used: immunoSEQ multiplex PCR; TCRdb lists only in-frame clones, some missing. This sample has some 550,000 clones, with roughly 97% found just once. This CDR3 region has 15 residues. The germline CDR1 and CDR2 sequences are KGHSH and LQKENI. Trimming took 0 bases from V and 2 from J, leaving 9 bases between them. A note on this clone: The antigen is unknown.

The chain joins TRBV18 to TRBJ2-3; D gene uncertain. Sequenced: naive CD4+ T cells sorted from blood. Stated subset: CD45RA+ positively selected. The sequence was obtained from a woman aged 25 to 45 in good health. CDR3: CASSPPLQYTDTQYF. The CDR3 DNA reads as TGTGCCAGCTCACCACCGCTCCAATACACAGATACGCAGTATTTT.